Presented here are 20 T cell receptor beta chains from one specimen sequenced in a study of low-dose radiotherapy and immunotherapy resistance in tumors. This sample's time point: before trial treatment. With TRAV- and TRBV-specific primers, first-strand cDNA was made, covering the alpha and beta chains. A roughly 20-cycle PCR with a constant-region primer and V-primer adapter amplified TCRs. TCRdb analysed the reads with MiXCR anew, one entry per CDR3 protein. The sample has 75,000 to 95,000 distinct CDR3 sequences, 8% to 10% seen once. The material sequenced was PBMCs, taken before treatment. The receptor source for this set is a male donor with prostate cancer.

The sample holds a few counts of this clonotype. The chain couples TRBV5-1 to TRBJ2-7; tentatively, D is TRBD1 or TRBD2 (5 bases each). The CDR3 loop spans 15 amino acids. The germline V gene has CDR1 SGHRS and CDR2 YFSETQ. The V end lost 4 bases, the J end lost 6 bases, and 20 bases lay between the germline ends. Here the CDR3 DNA reads TGCGCCAGCAGCCGAGGGACCACGTCGGTTGGCGAGCAGTACTTC. Translating gives CASSRGTTSVGEQYF.

This clonotype has ten or more counts. The rearrangement links TRBV4-2 to TRBJ2-2; TRBD2 might be the D (5 bases). This CDR3 is 15 amino acids long. Trimming removed 0 bases from V and 3 bases from J, with 8 bases in between. CDR1 and CDR2 from the germline V gene are LGHNA and YNFKEQ. The CDR3 DNA sequence: TGTGCCAGCAGCCAAGATCTCGGGGACACCGGGGAGCTGTTTTTT. Its protein is CASSQDLGDTGELFF.

This clonotype was seen ten or more times. The V gene is TRBV7-9, the J gene TRBJ2-1, with 8 positions matching TRBD2. Germline trimming cut 4 bases from V and 1 base from J; bases unmatched to any gene: 3. Per the germline V gene, CDR1 is SEHNR and CDR2 is FQNEAQ (reference sequence). The CDR3 consists of 15 residues. CDR3 sequence (DNA): TGTGCCAGCAGCTCCACTAGCGGTTCCTACAATGAGCAGTTCTTC. Its translation: CASSSTSGSYNEQFF.

Many counts were recorded for this clonotype. The chain couples TRBV28 to TRBJ2-7, with a weak D call TRBD1 (5 bases). V gave up 3 bases and J gave up 0 bases, with 12 bases separating them. Germline loops: CDR1 MDHEN, CDR2 SYDVKM. The length of the CDR3 is 15 residues. The CDR3 sequence: CASSLAGPSSYEQYF. The CDR3 DNA follows: TGTGCCAGCAGTTTGGCAGGGCCAAGCTCCTACGAGCAGTACTTC.

The sample holds many counts of this clonotype. The CDR3 protein is CASSLSGNYNEQFF. The CDR3 DNA is TGTGCCAGCAGCTTATCGGGGAATTACAATGAGCAGTTCTTC. The gene calls are TRBV7-9 and TRBJ2-1; D is possibly TRBD2 (5 bases). Looked up from germline, CDR1 is SEHNR and CDR2 is FQNEAQ (reference sequence). V was clipped by 2 bases and J by 4 bases, with 9 bases between them. The CDR3 is made up of 14 amino acids.

In regard to this clonotype: A much larger clonotype is one base distant, so this may be a read error. J is TRBJ2-6 and V is TRBV19; TRBD2 is a possible D gene (7 bases). Looked up from germline, CDR1 is LNHDA and CDR2 is SQIVND (reference sequence). The CDR3 runs to 18 residues. The CDR3: CASSIEIGRGAGVNVLTF. CDR3 nucleotides: TGTGCCAGTAGTATAGAAATTGGCCGGGGGGCCGGGGTCAACGTCCTGACTTTC.

This clonotype appeared many times. The rearrangement links TRBV7-2 to TRBJ2-2, with 11 nucleotides matching TRBD2. The V and J ends lost 5 bases and 5 bases, in that order; junction bases with no gene match: 7. This CDR3 has 16 amino acids. CDR1 is SGHTA and CDR2 is FQGNSA in the germline V gene. CDR3 sequence reads: CASSAGLAERTGELFF. Here the CDR3 DNA reads TGTGCCAGCAGCGCGGGACTAGCGGAGAGGACCGGGGAGCTGTTTTTT.

This clonotype appeared many times. The J gene is TRBJ1-1, the V gene TRBV25-1; unclear D gene. Trimming removed 1 base at V and 8 bases at J, with 11 bases between. Germline values: CDR1 MGHDK, CDR2 SYGVNS. The CDR3 runs 13 residues. CDR3 DNA: TGTGCCAGCAGTGAATTGGGCCGCCCCGAAGCTTTCTTT. This translates into CASSELGRPEAFF. The full variable domain, with the rest looked up from reference TRBV25-1 and TRBJ1-1, is EADIYQTPRYLVIGTGKKITLECSQTMGHDKMYWYQQDPGMELHLIHYSYGVNSTEKGDLSSESTVSRIRTEHFPLTLESARPSHTSQYLCASSELGRPEAFFGQGTRLTVV.

This clonotype was seen many times. DNA of the CDR3: TGTGCCAGCAGTTTATTACAGGGGAATCAGCCCCAGCATTTT. Translated: CASSLLQGNQPQHF. The V and J genes are TRBV28 and TRBJ1-5; 7 nucleotides align to TRBD1. The CDR3 sequence is 14 residues long. V lost 1 base, J lost 4 bases, and 1 base stayed unmatched. Looked up from germline, CDR1 is MDHEN and CDR2 is SYDVKM.

The chain employs TRBV28 and TRBJ2-7, with 7 nucleotides matching TRBD2. The CDR3 covers 14 residues. With V trimmed by 6 bases and J by 4 bases, 9 bases remained unmatched. The germline CDR1 and CDR2 sequences are MDHEN and SYDVKM. CDR3 bases: TGTGCCAGCAGGGAGTCGGGACTATCGTACGAGCAGTACTTC. Protein sequence: CASRESGLSYEQYF.

This clonotype has ten or more counts. V usage is TRBV9 and J usage is TRBJ2-1, with 9 bases lining up with TRBD2. Trimming cost V 0 bases and J 3 bases; bases outside gene matches: 4. The CDR3 contains 16 residues. Looked up from germline, CDR1 is SGDLS and CDR2 is YYNGEE. The CDR3 coding sequence is TGTGCCAGCAGCGTAGTAGGTAGCGGGGGCTACAATGAGCAGTTCTTC. Translation: CASSVVGSGGYNEQFF.

This clonotype was detected ten times or more. The chain couples TRBV28 to TRBJ2-7; 12 positions match TRBD2. Losses at the gene ends were 3 bases for V and 2 bases for J; bases not matched to a gene: 5. CDR1 MDHEN and CDR2 SYDVKM come from the germline V gene. The CDR3 covers 16 residues. The CDR3 nucleotides are TGTGCCAGCAGTTTGCTGACTAGCGGGAGTCCCTACGAGCAGTACTTC. It codes for CASSLLTSGSPYEQYF.

There are many counts of this clonotype. The CDR3 nucleotides are TGCAGCGTTGGTGGCGCCCTGAACACCGGGGAGCTGTTTTTT. This gives the protein CSVGGALNTGELFF. The chain links TRBV29-1 to TRBJ2-2; D is unresolved. Trimming took off 4 bases at V and 1 base at J, with 10 bases between the two ends. The germline gives CDR1 SQVTM, CDR2 ANQGSEA. CDR3 length equals 14 residues.

This clonotype was observed many times. The V gene is TRBV5-1, the J gene TRBJ2-3, with a tentative D call TRBD2 (6 bases). This CDR3 region has 16 residues. Germline CDR1 reads SGHRS; CDR2 reads YFSETQ. V lost 2 bases to trimming and J lost 4 bases, with 17 bases between them. In nucleotides, the CDR3 is TGCGCCAGCAGCTTTCGAAGCGGGTCAGTTTCAGATACGCAGTATTTT. Translating gives CASSFRSGSVSDTQYF.

This clonotype was detected many times. The chain couples TRBV4-2 to TRBJ2-5, with 13 bases fitting TRBD2. Germline V lookup: CDR1 LGHNA, CDR2 YNFKEQ. V lost 0 bases and J lost 2; bases outside the gene matches: 15. The CDR3 is made up of 21 amino acids. The CDR3 DNA reads as TGTGCCAGCAGCCAAGACGCCTCTGTGGGACTAGCGGGACTGGGACAAGAGACCCAGTACTTC. The encoded protein is CASSQDASVGLAGLGQETQYF.

Many counts were recorded for this clonotype. J is TRBJ2-2 and V is TRBV7-2; D not certain. V was trimmed by 0 bases and J by 4 bases, leaving 9 bases between them. The CDR3 extends over 15 amino acids. The germline gives CDR1 SGHTA, CDR2 FQGNSA. The CDR3 nucleotides are TGTGCCAGCAGCTTAGCTAGCACTTTCACCGGGGAGCTGTTTTTT. Protein product: CASSLASTFTGELFF.

The table lists this clonotype with many counts. This sequence joins TRBV24-1 and TRBJ1-5; no definite D call. Trimming cost V 3 bases and J 7 bases, with 15 bases left between them. The CDR3 is 15 amino acids. The germline V gene encodes CDR1 KGHDR and CDR2 SFDVKD. The CDR3 DNA follows: TGTGCCACCAGTGATAGTGGCTCAGGTGAACAGCCCCAGCATTTT. It is translated as CATSDSGSGEQPQHF.

This clonotype was counted ten times or more. The CDR3 DNA is TGTGCCAGCAGCCGAACCGGGACCCCGAACACTGAAGCTTTCTTT. This sequence encodes CASSRTGTPNTEAFF. This rearrangement joins TRBV14 to TRBJ1-1, with D possibly TRBD1 on 5 matching bases. Germline V gives CDR1 SGHDN, CDR2 FVKESK. The CDR3 is made up of 15 amino acids. Trimming took 4 bases from V and 1 from J, leaving 13 bases between them.

This clonotype was observed many times. The chain has TRBV7-2 and TRBJ2-7, with 8 bases identical to TRBD1. V lost 0 bases and J lost 1; bases outside the gene matches: 2. CDR3 length: 15 amino acids. Germline CDR1 and CDR2: SGHTA and FQGNSA. For the CDR3, the DNA is TGTGCCAGCAGCTTAGCGGACAGGGCATCCTACGAGCAGTACTTC. It encodes CASSLADRASYEQYF.

This clonotype has ten or more counts. V is TRBV7-8 and J is TRBJ2-3, with TRBD2 matching 7 bases. The CDR3 spans 17 residues. The germline V gene has CDR1 SGHVS and CDR2 FQNEAQ. Trimming cost V 4 bases and J 6 bases; bases outside gene matches: 16. CDR3 protein: CASSSRGSGQVGDTQYF. DNA of the CDR3: TGTGCCAGCAGCTCCCGAGGTAGCGGGCAAGTCGGGGATACGCAGTATTTT. The full variable domain, in which reference TRBV7-8 and TRBJ2-3 provide the parts outside the CDR3, is GAGVSQSPRYKVAKRGQDVALRCDPISGHVSLFWYQQALGQGPEFLTYFQNEAQLDKSGLPSDRFFAERPEGSVSTLKIQRTQQEDSAVYLCASSSRGSGQVGDTQYFGPGTRLTVL.